This entry is about one T cell receptor beta chain. Losses at the gene ends were 0 bases for V and 3 bases for J; bases not matched to a gene: 11. Germline V gene sequence: CDR1 SGHRS, CDR2 YFSETQ. The CDR3 is made up of 18 amino acids. The entry originates in a study of cytomegalovirus exposure and HLA in healthy donors. It was with 60 Vbeta and 13 Jbeta primers that the PCR ran. This table comes from immunoSEQ multiplex PCR, and its TCRdb copy is limited to in-frame clones, with some not included. There are some 70,000 clones in the sample; roughly 84% occur only once, and 2.4% lies in the top ten. The clonotype was recovered from a woman in her forties or fifties in good health and CMV-seronegative. The source material was PBMCs. The rearrangement uses TRBV5-1 and TRBJ2-1, with TRBD2 matching 8 bases. The CDR3 nucleotides are TGCGCCAGCAGCTTGGTTCCTTCAGCCGGGGGGGACTACAATGAGCAGTTCTTC. It translates to CASSLVPSAGGDYNEQFF.